The clone carrying this T cell receptor (beta chain) was picked up a small number of times. This specimen comes from a study of control samples from healthy donors and cancer patients. The ends were cut back, 4 bases at V and 1 base at J, with 13 bases in the middle. Germline V gene data show CDR1 as SQVTM and CDR2 as ANQGSEA. CDR3 length: 14 residues. Clones were read by immunoSEQ multiplex PCR, and TCRdb kept only the in-frame ones, dropping some. The table shows around 82,000 clones, with approximately 89% occurring only once. Sequences were obtained from blood. The chain is built from TRBV29-1 and TRBJ2-5; D is possibly TRBD1 (6 bases). This clonotype was sampled from a man aged 50 or older in good health. For the CDR3, the DNA is TGCAGCGTTGGGGGGCAGAGTACCCAAGAGACCCAGTACTTC. Encoded protein: CSVGGQSTQETQYF.